This T cell receptor beta chain was obtained from a study of CD8+ T cells in alopecia areata. Study conclusions and caveats: Across lesional scalp, and particularly alopecia totalis/universalis, clonality surpassed that of normal scalp.

Peripheral blood and lesional scalp punch biopsies came from alopecia areata patients. Germline CDR1 is WSHSY and CDR2 is SAAADI. CDR3 length: 14 amino acids. Trimming left V 2 bases short and J 2 bases short, with 10 bases between. About this clone: Its antigen is still unknown.

Isolated RNA was reverse transcribed into cDNA used as the sequencing template. Generated by immunoSEQ multiplex PCR, the TCRdb table keeps only in-frame clones and is missing some. The sample holds around 50,000 clones, around 96% seen once. The sequence was obtained from a human donor with alopecia areata. This chain links TRBV10-2 with TRBJ2-7; D possibly corresponds to TRBD1 (6 bases). This specimen consisted of CD8+ T cells sorted from blood, obtained at week 0. The CDR3 DNA reads as TGCGCCAGCAGTGAGGCAGGGGAGACCTACGAGCAGTACTTC. It is translated as CASSEAGETYEQYF.